This T cell receptor (beta chain) is from a study of identical twins. TCRdb re-derived calls from the 5' RACE reads in MiXCR, one entry per CDR3 protein. Of roughly 500,000 distinct CDR3 sequences in the sample, roughly a fifth were seen once. These data were also filed under a second study, of T cells expressing NK-cell markers.

The receptor's source is a woman under 30 in good health. The sequenced sample was CD4+ T cells sorted from blood.

DNA for the CDR3: TGCAGTGCTAGAGGGCTAGCGGGAGGGGCCCCCGAGCAGTACTTC. The encoded protein is CSARGLAGGAPEQYF. The chain carries TRBV20-1 and TRBJ2-7; TRBD2 matches 12 bases. V lost 1 base and J lost 6; bases outside the gene matches: 7. Germline V CDR1 and CDR2: DFQATT, SNEGSKA (reference sequence). This CDR3 is 15 amino acids long.